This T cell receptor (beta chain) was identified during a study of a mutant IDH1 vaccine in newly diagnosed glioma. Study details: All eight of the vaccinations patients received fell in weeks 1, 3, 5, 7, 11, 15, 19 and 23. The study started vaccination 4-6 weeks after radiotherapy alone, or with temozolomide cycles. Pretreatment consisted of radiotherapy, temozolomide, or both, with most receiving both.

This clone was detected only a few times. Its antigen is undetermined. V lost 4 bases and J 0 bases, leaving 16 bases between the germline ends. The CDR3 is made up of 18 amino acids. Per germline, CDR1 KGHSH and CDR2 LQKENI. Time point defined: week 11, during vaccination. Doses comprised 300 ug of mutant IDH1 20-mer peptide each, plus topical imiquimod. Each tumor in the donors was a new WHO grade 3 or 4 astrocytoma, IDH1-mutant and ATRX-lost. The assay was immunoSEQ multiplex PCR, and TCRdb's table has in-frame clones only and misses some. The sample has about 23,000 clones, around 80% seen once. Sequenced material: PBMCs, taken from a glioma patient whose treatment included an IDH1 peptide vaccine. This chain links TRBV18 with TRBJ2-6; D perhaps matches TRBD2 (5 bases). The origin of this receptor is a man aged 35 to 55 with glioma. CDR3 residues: CASSLQDLSSSGANVLTF. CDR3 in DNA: TGTGCCAGCTCACTTCAGGACTTATCTAGCTCTGGGGCCAACGTCCTGACTTTC.